The clone carrying this T cell receptor (beta chain) was recorded at least ten times. Antigen unknown. TCRdb reprocessed the reads with MiXCR, giving one entry per CDR3 protein. The sample includes almost 550,000 distinct CDR3 sequences, 16% of them seen just once. These data belong to a study of T cell repertoires in cytomegalovirus infection. Study-level background: Through public TCR beta signatures, both CMV infection and matching HLA type were indicated. The study, taken as a whole, reports: It was HLA-C-restricted CMV-specific TCR beta clonotypes that dominated the response ex vivo. Cumulative frequency (of public TCR beta family members) identified carriers of CMV plus the relevant HLA.

CDR3 length: 13 amino acids. Germline CDR1 SGHTA, CDR2 FQGNSA. Trimming removed 3 bases at V and 2 bases at J, with 7 bases between. The receptor's source is a human donor in good health (CMV status not recorded). Some clones in this sample may be carry-over from other donors' samples. What was sequenced was CD8+ T cells from PBMCs. The chain uses TRBV7-2 and TRBJ2-5, with D hard to call. The CDR3 sequence: CASSLRIQETQYF. In nucleotides, the CDR3 is TGTGCCAGCAGCTTGAGGATTCAAGAGACCCAGTACTTC. The full variable domain, its missing parts supplied by reference TRBV7-2 and TRBJ2-5, is GAGVSQSPSNKVTEKGKDVELRCDPISGHTALYWYRQSLGQGLEFLIYFQGNSAPDKSGLPSDRFSAERTGGSVSTLTIQRTQQEDSAVYLCASSLRIQETQYFGPGTRLLVL.